A selection of T cell receptor beta chains follows, all from one sample in a study of CD8 T cells in Susac syndrome. TCRdb re-called the immunoSEQ multiplex PCR reads with MiXCR, one entry per CDR3 protein. The data show roughly 200,000 distinct CDR3 sequences, less than 95% seen once. The source material was CD4+ T cells from PBMCs. The receptor source for this set is a human donor in good health. Each CDR3 is given with its conserved first and last residue. The order of the fields is V gene, clone size, D gene, J gene, CDR3 DNA, CDR3 protein. D genes are given only for firm matches. The listing skips clone size in some rows; elsewhere it reads once, few, many or a size class.

V: TRBV2
size: -
D: -
J: TRBJ2-2
DNA: TGTGCCAGCACCGCAGGCCTCACCCTCACCGGGGAGCTGTTTTTT
CDR3: CASTAGLTLTGELFF

V: TRBV20-1
size: -
D: -
J: TRBJ2-3
DNA: TGCAGTGCTAGAGTGGGCACAGATACGCAGTATTTT
CDR3: CSARVGTDTQYF

V: TRBV5-1
size: -
D: TRBD1
J: TRBJ1-1
DNA: TGCGCCAGCAAAGGAGGGGGCGAAGTTGGCACTGAAGCTTTCTTT
CDR3: CASKGGGEVGTEAFF

V: TRBV29-1
size: -
D: -
J: TRBJ2-3
DNA: TGCAGCGTTGAAGGAGACTCGATAACAACGAGCACAGATACGCAGTATTTT
CDR3: CSVEGDSITTSTDTQYF

V: TRBV7-9
size: -
D: -
J: TRBJ2-2
DNA: TGTGCCAGCAGCTTATCAGAGATACCTATCGGGGAGCTGTTTTTT
CDR3: CASSLSEIPIGELFF

V: TRBV28
size: -
D: -
J: TRBJ2-5
DNA: TGTGCCAGCAGTTTCCCGCCAAGCGGTCAAGAGACCCAGTACTTC
CDR3: CASSFPPSGQETQYF

V: TRBV7-9
size: -
D: -
J: TRBJ2-1
DNA: TGTGCCAGCAGCTCCCACCGGGGGGAGCAGTTCTTC
CDR3: CASSSHRGEQFF

V: TRBV29-1
size: -
D: TRBD1
J: TRBJ1-2
DNA: TGCAGCGCTGGACAGGGTGAAGGCTACACCTTC
CDR3: CSAGQGEGYTF

V: TRBV28
size: -
D: TRBD1
J: TRBJ2-5
DNA: TGTGCCAGCAGTTCAGCCACAGGGGTACAAGAGACCCAGTACTTC
CDR3: CASSSATGVQETQYF

V: TRBV2
size: -
D: -
J: TRBJ1-5
DNA: TGTGCCAGCAGAAACAGGGAAGGGCAGCCCCAGCATTTT
CDR3: CASRNREGQPQHF

V: TRBV25-1
size: once
D: -
J: TRBJ2-3
DNA: TGTGCCAGCAGTGACTGGGGACGCGAGACGCAGTATTTT
CDR3: CASSDWGRETQYF

V: TRBV28
size: -
D: -
J: TRBJ1-1
DNA: TGTGCCAGCAGCAGGACAGTCCCCCCTGAAGCTTTCTTT
CDR3: CASSRTVPPEAFF

V: TRBV29-1
size: -
D: -
J: TRBJ2-4
DNA: TGCAGCGTCGCCGGGGAGCTGACCACCAAAAACATTCAGTACTTC
CDR3: CSVAGELTTKNIQYF

V: TRBV29-1
size: -
D: TRBD1
J: TRBJ2-5
DNA: TGCAGCGTTACCCCGACAGGGAATTCCGAGACCCAGTACTTC
CDR3: CSVTPTGNSETQYF

V: TRBV27
size: -
D: -
J: TRBJ2-6
DNA: TGTGCCAGCAGTTCTCGGCTGGGGGCCAACGTCCTGACTTTC
CDR3: CASSSRLGANVLTF

V: TRBV25-1
size: -
D: TRBD1
J: TRBJ1-4
DNA: TGTGCCAGCAGTGAGATAGGGACAGGGGTTAATGAAAAACTGTTTTTT
CDR3: CASSEIGTGVNEKLFF

V: TRBV27
size: -
D: TRBD2
J: TRBJ2-1
DNA: TGTGCCAGCAGCTACGAGCGGGGCTACAATGAGCAGTTCTTC
CDR3: CASSYERGYNEQFF

V: TRBV12-3/TRBV12-4
size: -
D: -
J: TRBJ2-3
DNA: TGTGCCAGCAGTCCCCTCGGTGAGGGCACAGATACGCAGTATTTT
CDR3: CASSPLGEGTDTQYF

V: TRBV12-3/TRBV12-4
size: -
D: -
J: TRBJ1-1
DNA: TGTGCCAGCAGTCCCGGGGAACAGCTCCTGAACACTGAAGCTTTCTTT
CDR3: CASSPGEQLLNTEAFF

V: TRBV30
size: few
D: -
J: TRBJ2-7
DNA: TGTGCCTGGAGTGTAAACAGTCCCTACGAGCAGTACTTC
CDR3: CAWSVNSPYEQYF

V: TRBV6-6
size: -
D: -
J: TRBJ1-2
DNA: TGTGCCAGCCTCCCGGAGCCGGACTTTGGCTACACCTTC
CDR3: CASLPEPDFGYTF

V: TRBV2
size: few
D: -
J: TRBJ1-1
DNA: TGTGCCAGCAGCGCTACAGGGAACACTGAAGCTTTCTTT
CDR3: CASSATGNTEAFF

V: TRBV28
size: -
D: -
J: TRBJ2-7
DNA: TGTGCCAGCAAGGGGAAGGTCTACGAGCAGTACTTC
CDR3: CASKGKVYEQYF

V: TRBV7-9
size: -
D: -
J: TRBJ1-3
DNA: TGTGCCAGCAGCTCCTCCCATATAACAAGCACCATATATTTT
CDR3: CASSSSHITSTIYF

V: TRBV23-1
size: -
D: TRBD1
J: TRBJ1-3
DNA: TGCGCCAGCCGAGGACAGGGAATAGCTGGAAACACCATATATTTT
CDR3: CASRGQGIAGNTIYF

V: TRBV20-1
size: -
D: -
J: TRBJ2-5
DNA: TGCAGTGCTAGAGATTTGGGGTCCCTGGGGGGAGAAGAGACCCAGTACTTC
CDR3: CSARDLGSLGGEETQYF

V: TRBV5-1
size: -
D: TRBD1
J: TRBJ2-7
DNA: TGCGCCAGCAGCTTACACGGGACAGGCTCCTACGAGCAGTACTTC
CDR3: CASSLHGTGSYEQYF

V: TRBV7-9
size: once
D: -
J: TRBJ1-1
DNA: TGTGCCAGCACCTTTGGGGGTCTGAACACTGAAGCTTTCTTT
CDR3: CASTFGGLNTEAFF

V: TRBV3-1
size: -
D: -
J: TRBJ2-3
DNA: TGTGCCAGCAGCCAAGACGGTAGCCTTAGCACAGATACGCAGTATTTT
CDR3: CASSQDGSLSTDTQYF

V: TRBV18
size: -
D: -
J: TRBJ2-7
DNA: TGTGCCAGCTCACCTCGGGACAAACCCTACGAGCAGTACTTC
CDR3: CASSPRDKPYEQYF

V: TRBV29-1
size: -
D: -
J: TRBJ1-1
DNA: TGCAGCGCTCCCCCCCGTTTTGGCACTGAAGCTTTCTTT
CDR3: CSAPPRFGTEAFF

V: TRBV2
size: -
D: -
J: TRBJ2-3
DNA: TGTGCCAGCAGATGGCTAGATACGCAGTATTTT
CDR3: CASRWLDTQYF

V: TRBV23-1
size: -
D: TRBD2
J: TRBJ2-1
DNA: TGCGCCAGCAGTCATGGACTAGAGATAAGTGAGCAGTTCTTC
CDR3: CASSHGLEISEQFF

V: TRBV5-4
size: -
D: -
J: TRBJ1-2
DNA: TGTGCCAGCAGCTTGGTTGGGGGCAACTATGGCTACACCTTC
CDR3: CASSLVGGNYGYTF

V: TRBV9
size: once
D: -
J: TRBJ2-2
DNA: TGTGCCAGCAGCGTCGATAGCGGCAGACCGGACTACACCGGGGAGCTGTTTTTT
CDR3: CASSVDSGRPDYTGELFF

V: TRBV29-1
size: -
D: -
J: TRBJ2-5
DNA: TGCAGCGTTGTGGGGAATGACCAAGAGACCCAGTACTTC
CDR3: CSVVGNDQETQYF

V: TRBV30
size: -
D: TRBD1
J: TRBJ1-2
DNA: TGTGCCTGGAGCGGACAGGGATGGGGATCCACAGGCTACACCTTC
CDR3: CAWSGQGWGSTGYTF

V: TRBV4-3
size: -
D: TRBD1
J: TRBJ1-2
DNA: TGCGCCAGCAGCCATGGACAGGGGGACGCGGGTGGCTACACCTTC
CDR3: CASSHGQGDAGGYTF

V: TRBV20-1
size: -
D: -
J: TRBJ2-1
DNA: TGCAGTGCTAGACCCCACAGGGCTAAGAACAATGAGCAGTTCTTC
CDR3: CSARPHRAKNNEQFF

V: TRBV25-1
size: -
D: -
J: TRBJ1-1
DNA: TGTGCCAGCAGTGAATTCAGGGCGGAAAAAGCTTTCTTT
CDR3: CASSEFRAEKAFF

V: TRBV25-1
size: -
D: -
J: TRBJ2-1
DNA: TGTGCCAGCAGTGGGGGGTCCCACCTATACAATGAGCAGTTCTTC
CDR3: CASSGGSHLYNEQFF